The 12 T cell receptor beta chains given below trace back to one sample, sequenced in a study of spatial heterogeneity in lung cancer (dated by TCRdb to the late 2010s). The receptor library was made with 5' RACE. The listed sequencing device is NextSeq 500. In-frame beta chains were kept once TCRdb had trimmed the public reads at Q25 with fastp and called clones with MiXCR. A single entry per CDR3 protein holds the most common genes and DNA from its merged rows. The sample table shows roughly 5,000 distinct CDR3 sequences, and about 8% are seen once. Approximately 16% of the sample is held by the ten biggest clonotypes. Study-level results and caveats: The tumor nonsynonymous mutation count correlated with the number of expanded alpha and beta TCRs within the tumor.

No antigen has been assigned to these receptors. The time point label, as the study defines it: sample taken at primary tumor resection. The sample here was lung tumor tissue, taken at surgery. Receptors were obtained from a female donor with early-stage non-small cell lung cancer.

Only a few counts were recorded for this clonotype. The CDR3 loop reads CASSQTRQGLAGNTIYF. The DNA of the CDR3 is TGCGCCAGCAGCCAAACTAGACAGGGGCTGGCTGGAAACACCATATATTTT. The rearrangement uses TRBV4-3 and TRBJ1-3, with TRBD1 identical over 8 bases. Looked up from germline, CDR1 is LGHNA and CDR2 is YSLEER. V dropped 2 bases and J dropped 2; count of bases not matched to a gene: 8. The CDR3 extends over 17 amino acids.

V is TRBV29-1 and J is TRBJ2-3; a possible D gene is TRBD1 (6 bases). From germline, CDR1 is SQVTM and CDR2 ANQGSEA. The CDR3 loop spans 15 amino acids. V shed 6 bases and J shed 0 bases, with 16 bases lying between them. The CDR3 region is CSVADQGSSTDTQYF. DNA of the CDR3: TGCAGCGTCGCTGATCAGGGGTCTAGCACAGATACGCAGTATTTT.

This clonotype was counted between two and nine times. The V call is TRBV18, the J call TRBJ2-3; 7 bases fit TRBD1. J lost 1 base, V lost 3 bases, and 7 bases had no gene match. Germline V gene lookup returns CDR1 KGHSH and CDR2 LQKENI. The CDR3 runs to 16 residues. CDR3 coding DNA: TGTGCCAGCTCACCGCAGGGGGTTGGGCGCACAGATACGCAGTATTTT. Protein: CASSPQGVGRTDTQYF.

Relative to its sample, this clonotype is medium-sized. This sequence joins TRBV12-3 or TRBV12-4 and TRBJ2-1; 11 bases line up with TRBD2. V shed 5 bases, J shed 9 bases, and the junction held 9 bases outside the gene matches. The CDR3 is made up of 15 amino acids. CDR3 protein: CASSPGVAGGGEQFF. CDR3 bases: TGTGCCAGCAGTCCCGGGGTAGCGGGGGGGGGTGAGCAGTTCTTC.

This clonotype was counted ten times or more. The V gene is TRBV5-4, the J gene TRBJ1-2, with D hard to call. Germline lookup yields CDR1 SGHNT and CDR2 YYREEE (reference sequence). The CDR3 length is 13 residues. The ends were cut back, 4 bases at V and 6 bases at J, with 13 bases in the middle. The CDR3 is CASSDARGDGYTF. The CDR3, as DNA: TGTGCCAGCAGCGACGCCCGTGGCGATGGCTACACCTTC. Based on the CDR3 plus reference TRBV5-4 and TRBJ1-2, the full variable domain is ETGVTQSPTHLIKTRGQQVTLRCSSQSGHNTVSWYQQALGQGPQFIFQYYREEENGRGNFPPRFSGLQFPNYSSELNVNALELDDSALYLCASSDARGDGYTFGSGTRLTVV.

This clonotype was counted ten times or more. This rearrangement joins TRBV29-1 to TRBJ1-1; TRBD1 might be the D (5 bases). Germline V gives CDR1 SQVTM, CDR2 ANQGSEA. This CDR3 contains 13 residues. Trimming cost V 7 bases and J 0 bases, with 12 bases left between them. This CDR3 reads CSGKTDVNTEAFF. CDR3 sequence (DNA): TGCAGCGGAAAGACAGATGTGAACACTGAAGCTTTCTTT.

The rearrangement uses TRBV12-3 or TRBV12-4 and TRBJ1-1, with D hard to call. CDR3 size: 11 residues. V dropped 3 bases and J dropped 9 bases, with 8 bases sitting between them. CDR3 bases: TGTGCCAGCAGTTTTCTGGGAAAAGCTTTCTTT. Its protein product is CASSFLGKAFF.

A few counts support this clonotype. CDR3 in amino acids: CSARDAGLAPNEQFF. In DNA, the CDR3 is TGCAGTGCTAGAGATGCGGGACTAGCGCCCAATGAGCAGTTCTTC. The rearrangement joins TRBV20-1 to TRBJ2-1; TRBD2 matches at 10 bases. Germline V lookup: CDR1 DFQATT, CDR2 SNEGSKA (reference sequence). J was trimmed by 6 bases and V by 0 bases; bases with no gene match: 5. This CDR3 contains 15 residues.

This clonotype is classed as medium-sized. The CDR3 sequence is CASSVENNKGEAFF. The CDR3 DNA reads TGCGCCAGCAGCGTAGAAAACAACAAGGGCGAAGCTTTCTTT. The rearrangement joins TRBV4-3 to TRBJ1-1; D ambiguous. The CDR3 has 14 amino acids. Germline CDR1 and CDR2: LGHNA and YSLEER. V lost 5 bases to trimming and J lost 8 bases, with 18 bases between them.

This clonotype was observed many times. The chain recombines TRBV7-2 with TRBJ2-1; D not resolved. The CDR3 consists of 12 residues. The ends were cut back, 2 bases at V and 9 bases at J, with 8 bases in the middle. Germline V gene lookup returns CDR1 SGHTA and CDR2 FQGNSA. CDR3 loop: CASSLTYGEQFF. The CDR3 region has the DNA TGTGCCAGCAGCTTAACCTACGGTGAGCAGTTCTTC.

V is TRBV5-1 and J is TRBJ1-4; tentative D call: TRBD1 (5 bases). The CDR3 totals 15 residues. Trimming stripped 0 bases from V and 4 bases from J, with 10 bases between. Germline CDR1 is SGHRS and CDR2 is YFSETQ. DNA for the CDR3: TGCGCCAGCAGCTTGGGGCCAGGGAATAATGAAAAACTGTTTTTT. Protein sequence: CASSLGPGNNEKLFF. Complete variable domain (other parts from reference TRBV5-1 and TRBJ1-4): KAGVTQTPRYLIKTRGQQVTLSCSPISGHRSVSWYQQTPGQGLQFLFEYFSETQRNKGNFPGRFSGRQFSNSRSEMNVSTLELGDSALYLCASSLGPGNNEKLFFGSGTQLSVL.

This clonotype was found many times. The rearrangement links TRBV5-6 to TRBJ1-1; D might be TRBD1 (6 bases). This CDR3 has 14 residues. The V and J ends lost 2 bases and 1 base respectively, with 9 bases between them. Germline CDR1 reads SGHDT; CDR2 reads YYEEEE. For the CDR3, the DNA is TGTGCCAGCAGCTTTCGGGGGCGGAACACTGAAGCTTTCTTT. As protein: CASSFRGRNTEAFF.